This T cell receptor beta chain appears in the sequencing data of a study of blood T cell repertoires in COVID-19. Study-level information: Sites in the United States, Italy and Spain provided acute and convalescent COVID-19 samples. T cells, B-cell-depleted T cells, or PBMCs supplied cDNA or gDNA.

Germline-derived CDR1 and CDR2 are SGHDT and YYEEEE. The CDR3 contains 17 residues. Trimming removed 4 bases at V and 1 base at J, with 21 bases between. Per the study methods: For nucleated cells, counts were estimated from reference gene primer amplification. Method: immunoSEQ multiplex PCR; TCRdb's copy keeps in-frame clones and lacks some. Clonal size and the V and J genes are those of that table, whereas D and trimming came from the DNA. The table lists about 35,000 clones, 75% to 90% of them singletons. This clonotype was sampled from a man in his sixties with active or convalescent COVID-19. Sequencing used peripheral blood. This rearrangement joins TRBV5-6 to TRBJ2-7, with D possibly being TRBD2 (6 bases). The CDR3 loop is CASSPALQAGSSYEQYV. CDR3 in DNA: TGTGCCAGCAGCCCTGCTCTTCAGGCGGGGAGTTCCTACGAGCAGTACGTC.